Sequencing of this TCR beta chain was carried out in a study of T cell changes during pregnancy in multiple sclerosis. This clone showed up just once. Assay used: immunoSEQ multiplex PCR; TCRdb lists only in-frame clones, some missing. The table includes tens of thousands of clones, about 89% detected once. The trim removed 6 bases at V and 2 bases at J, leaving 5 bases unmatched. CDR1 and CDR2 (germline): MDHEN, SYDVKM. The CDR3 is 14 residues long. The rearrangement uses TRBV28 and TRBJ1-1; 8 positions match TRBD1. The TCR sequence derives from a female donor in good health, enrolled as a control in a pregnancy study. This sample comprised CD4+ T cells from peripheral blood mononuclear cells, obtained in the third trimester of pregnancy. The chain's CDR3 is CASSPGQGNTEAFF. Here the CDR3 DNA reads TGTGCCAGCAGCCCCGGACAGGGAAACACTGAAGCTTTCTTT.